The clone carrying this T cell receptor (beta chain) was observed at least ten times. This sample is part of a study of T cells in Graves' hyperthyroidism and ophthalmopathy. Germline CDR1 is SGHTA and CDR2 is FQGNSA. The CDR3 runs to 19 residues. V was clipped by 5 bases and J by 1 base; unmatched bases: 13. TCR beta CDR3 region amplification was performed from RNA transcripts. The HTBI primer set served for first-round RT-PCR of the TCR CDR3. TCRdb analysed the multiplex PCR reads with MiXCR anew, one entry per CDR3 protein. The table lists about 290,000 distinct CDR3 sequences, approximately 12% of them singletons.

What was sequenced was blood. The sequence was obtained from a woman aged 30 to 39 with Graves' hyperthyroidism that later progressed to Graves' ophthalmopathy. J is TRBJ2-3 and V is TRBV7-2; 12 bases agree with TRBD2. In DNA, the CDR3 is TGTGCCAGCAGCCATCGGTGGGCTAGCGGGAGGGGGGGCACAGATACGCAGTATTTT. It specifies CASSHRWASGRGGTDTQYF.